The following is a TCR beta chain sequence with its context. This entry belongs to a study of blood T cell repertoires in COVID-19. This CDR3 has 13 residues. V was shortened by 5 bases and J by 9 bases, with 14 bases between the two germline ends. Germline V gene data show CDR1 as MNHEY and CDR2 as SVGAGI. Clones were read by immunoSEQ multiplex PCR, and TCRdb kept only the in-frame ones, dropping some. The sample lists under 250,000 clones, around four fifths occurring once. V gene TRBV6-5 combines with J gene TRBJ2-1; D remains unclear. Sequenced material: peripheral blood. This TCR was recovered from a woman in her seventies with active or convalescent COVID-19. CDR3 sequence: CASSTMPTSEQFF. CDR3 DNA: TGTGCCAGCAGTACTATGCCCACCAGTGAGCAGTTCTTC.